A selection of T cell receptor beta chains follows, all from one sample in a study of CD8+CD57+ T cells in acquired aplastic anemia. MiXCR was run by TCRdb on the reads, yielding one entry per CDR3 protein. The sample contains about 130,000 distinct CDR3 sequences, 48% of which appear only once. Sample: sorted CD4+, CD8+, or CD8+CD57+ T cells (not recorded which) from PBMCs. These receptor sequences come from a human donor in good health, serving as a control. The CDR3 runs from the conserved cysteine through the conserved F or W. The D gene is left open where the match is weak. Some rows have no size entry. The others give once, few or many, or a class for an expanded clone.

v_gene: TRBV19; abundance: many; j_gene: TRBJ2-1; d_gene: TRBD2; CDR3nt: TGTGCCAGCCTTCCAACCGGGACTAGCGGGGGGGGGTCTTTGCAGTTCTTC; CDR3aa: CASLPTGTSGGGSLQFF
v_gene: TRBV7-9; abundance: many; j_gene: TRBJ2-2; d_gene: .; CDR3nt: TGTGCCAGCAGCTTACAGGGAATGGCCGGGGAGCTGTTTTTT; CDR3aa: CASSLQGMAGELFF
v_gene: TRBV18; abundance: many; j_gene: TRBJ2-1; d_gene: TRBD2; CDR3nt: TGTGCCAGCTCACTACGGACTAGCGAATACAATGAGCAGTTCTTC; CDR3aa: CASSLRTSEYNEQFF
v_gene: TRBV10-2; abundance: .; j_gene: TRBJ1-1; d_gene: TRBD1; CDR3nt: TGCGCCAGCAGTGAGACAGGGGAATACACTGAAGCTTTCTTT; CDR3aa: CASSETGEYTEAFF
v_gene: TRBV10-3; abundance: .; j_gene: TRBJ2-3; d_gene: TRBD2; CDR3nt: TGTGCCGTCAGTGAGTCTAGCGGGGGGGCTCCGCAGTATTTT; CDR3aa: CAVSESSGGAPQYF
v_gene: TRBV10-3; abundance: .; j_gene: TRBJ1-2; d_gene: TRBD1; CDR3nt: TGTGCCATCAGTGCCGGGACAGGGATTGGCTACACCTTC; CDR3aa: CAISAGTGIGYTF
v_gene: TRBV7-2; abundance: .; j_gene: TRBJ2-2; d_gene: TRBD2; CDR3nt: TGTGCCAGCAGCTGGTCGCGGGGGAGCACCGGGGAGCTGTTTTTT; CDR3aa: CASSWSRGSTGELFF
v_gene: TRBV7-2; abundance: .; j_gene: TRBJ2-3; d_gene: .; CDR3nt: TGTGCCAGCAGCTTCGTTCTAGCACACACAGATACGCAGTATTTT; CDR3aa: CASSFVLAHTDTQYF
v_gene: TRBV7-9; abundance: many; j_gene: TRBJ2-7; d_gene: TRBD1; CDR3nt: TGTGCCAGCAACTCAGGGGGCTTCGAGCAGTACTTC; CDR3aa: CASNSGGFEQYF
v_gene: TRBV15; abundance: few; j_gene: TRBJ1-6; d_gene: TRBD1; CDR3nt: TGTGCCACCAGCAGGACAGGGGATAATTCACCCCTCCACTTT; CDR3aa: CATSRTGDNSPLHF
v_gene: TRBV15; abundance: .; j_gene: TRBJ1-2; d_gene: .; CDR3nt: TGTGCCACCAGCAGAGGAGACAGGCAGGATGGCTACACCTTC; CDR3aa: CATSRGDRQDGYTF
v_gene: TRBV5-4; abundance: many; j_gene: TRBJ2-5; d_gene: .; CDR3nt: TGTGCCAGCAGCCGACCCATGAGACAAGAGACCCAGTACTTC; CDR3aa: CASSRPMRQETQYF
v_gene: TRBV24-1; abundance: .; j_gene: TRBJ1-3; d_gene: TRBD1; CDR3nt: TGTGCCACCAGTGATGACAGGGCGAGTGGAAACACCATATATTTT; CDR3aa: CATSDDRASGNTIYF
v_gene: TRBV15; abundance: few; j_gene: TRBJ2-1; d_gene: TRBD1; CDR3nt: TGTGCCACCAGCACGTTCGGGACAGGGAACAATGAGCAGTTCTTC; CDR3aa: CATSTFGTGNNEQFF
v_gene: TRBV4-2; abundance: many; j_gene: TRBJ2-5; d_gene: .; CDR3nt: TGTGCCAGCAGCCAAGGGGGGCGTGAGACCCAGTACTTC; CDR3aa: CASSQGGRETQYF
v_gene: TRBV20-1; abundance: .; j_gene: TRBJ2-2; d_gene: .; CDR3nt: TGCAGTGCTAGAGATACGGGAATAGCCGGGGAGCTGTTTTTT; CDR3aa: CSARDTGIAGELFF
v_gene: TRBV7-2; abundance: .; j_gene: TRBJ1-1; d_gene: .; CDR3nt: TGTGCCAGCAGCTTAGCGCCAGGGATTTCAGGCACTGAAGCTTTCTTT; CDR3aa: CASSLAPGISGTEAFF
v_gene: TRBV28; abundance: many; j_gene: TRBJ1-2; d_gene: .; CDR3nt: TGTGCCACCGACGGAGGGCACTATGGCTACACCTTC; CDR3aa: CATDGGHYGYTF
v_gene: TRBV2; abundance: .; j_gene: TRBJ2-1; d_gene: TRBD2; CDR3nt: TGTGCCAGCAGGGGGACTAGCCGCAATGAGCAGTTCTTC; CDR3aa: CASRGTSRNEQFF
v_gene: TRBV12-3/TRBV12-4; abundance: .; j_gene: TRBJ2-7; d_gene: TRBD2; CDR3nt: TGTGCCAGCAGTTTGACTAGCGGCTACGAGCAGTACTTC; CDR3aa: CASSLTSGYEQYF
v_gene: TRBV20-1; abundance: many; j_gene: TRBJ1-5; d_gene: .; CDR3nt: TGCAGTGCTAGAGGGTCGGGATTGGGCAATCAGCCCCAGCATTTT; CDR3aa: CSARGSGLGNQPQHF
v_gene: TRBV7-8; abundance: few; j_gene: TRBJ2-1; d_gene: .; CDR3nt: TGTGCCAGCAGCTTCGCCCTCATTGTCGGGGGCCATGAGCAGTTCTTC; CDR3aa: CASSFALIVGGHEQFF
v_gene: TRBV7-2; abundance: many; j_gene: TRBJ2-7; d_gene: .; CDR3nt: TGTGCCAGCAGCTTTCTTACAACCTACGAGCAGTACTTC; CDR3aa: CASSFLTTYEQYF
v_gene: TRBV25-1; abundance: once; j_gene: TRBJ2-7; d_gene: TRBD1; CDR3nt: TGTGCCAGCAGCCGCCCGGGACAGGGTTCCGAGCAGTACTTC; CDR3aa: CASSRPGQGSEQYF
v_gene: TRBV9; abundance: many; j_gene: TRBJ2-3; d_gene: .; CDR3nt: TGTGCCAGCAGCGTAGGGGGGAGGGGGATAGATACGCAGTATTTT; CDR3aa: CASSVGGRGIDTQYF